Each of the 15 T cell receptor beta chains below was sequenced from the same sample in a study of shared clonotypes between healthy human individuals. Produced via immunoSEQ multiplex PCR; TCRdb's table is partial and in-frame only. The sample has fewer than 1.4 million clones, 75% to 85% seen once. The sequencing sample was made of memory CD4+ T cells from PBMCs. As to subset: CD45RA-negative fraction. These receptors were obtained from a man between 18 and 35 years old in good health. Some clones in this sample may be carry-over from other donors' samples.

V gene TRBV5-1 combines with J gene TRBJ2-3; the match to TRBD2 covers 9 bases. The CDR3 length is 17 residues. The V gene end was trimmed by 4 bases and the J gene end by 1 base; junction bases not matched to a gene: 10. From germline, CDR1 is SGHRS and CDR2 YFSETQ. The CDR3 region is CASSPPILAGGTDTQYF. CDR3 coding DNA: TGCGCCAGCAGCCCACCGATCTTAGCGGGAGGCACAGATACGCAGTATTTT.

This clone has a handful of counts. Here the CDR3 DNA reads TGTGCCAGCCGGGGGGCCTTTAATGAAAAACTGTTTTTT. Its protein product is CASRGAFNEKLFF. The chain joins TRBV28 to TRBJ1-4, with a possible D match to TRBD1 (6 bases). The CDR3 loop spans 13 amino acids. With 8 bases removed from V and 4 bases from J, the gap between germline ends came to 11 bases. Germline V CDR1 and CDR2: MDHEN, SYDVKM.

This chain uses TRBV7-9 with TRBJ1-5; 8 bases match TRBD1. The J segment lost 4 bases and the V segment lost 5 bases, leaving 7 bases of the junction unmatched. Germline lookup yields CDR1 SEHNR and CDR2 FQNEAQ (reference sequence). CDR3 length: 15 residues. The CDR3 DNA reads as TGTGCCAGCAGCGCCCAAACAGGGGGGAATCAGCCCCAGCATTTT. Translation gives CASSAQTGGNQPQHF. Full variable domain (missing parts from reference TRBV7-9 and TRBJ1-5): DTGVSQNPRHKITKRGQNVTFRCDPISEHNRLYWYRQTLGQGPEFLTYFQNEAQLEKSRLLSDRFSAERPKGSFSTLEIQRTEQGDSAMYLCASSAQTGGNQPQHFGDGTRLSIL.

This clone was seen only a few times. This specimen includes other DNA sequences encoding the same CDR3. This rearrangement joins TRBV9 to TRBJ2-3; no reliable D call. The CDR3 contains 12 residues. Germline V gives CDR1 SGDLS, CDR2 YYNGEE. With 3 bases removed from V and 0 bases from J, the gap between germline ends came to 2 bases. CDR3 nucleotides: TGTGCCAGCAGCGCAAGCACAGATACGCAGTATTTT. Translated: CASSASTDTQYF.

This clone was picked up a small number of times. Different DNA sequences within this sample yield the same CDR3. The chain joins TRBV5-1 to TRBJ2-2; D is uncertain. This CDR3 has 13 amino acids. Trimming removed 0 bases at V and 5 bases at J, with 5 bases between. Germline V CDR1 and CDR2: SGHRS, YFSETQ. CDR3 sequence: CASSLGGTGELFF. DNA for the CDR3: TGCGCCAGCAGCTTGGGTGGGACCGGGGAGCTGTTTTTT.

This clone came up once. This sequence joins TRBV5-1 and TRBJ1-3; no definite D call. This CDR3 is 16 amino acids long. Trimming shortened V by 0 bases and J by 3 bases, and 13 bases separated the two germline ends. Looked up from germline, CDR1 is SGHRS and CDR2 is YFSETQ. CDR3 loop: CASSLATGFSGNTIYF. In DNA, the CDR3 is TGCGCCAGCAGCTTGGCCACGGGATTTAGTGGAAACACCATATATTTT.

The chain is built from TRBV30 and TRBJ1-2; D gene uncertain. Germline assignment: CDR1 GTSNPN and CDR2 SVGIG (reference sequence). The CDR3 runs to 13 residues. V gave up 1 base and J gave up 3 bases, with 9 bases separating them. DNA for the CDR3: TGTGCCTGGAGTGAAGGGTCCTACTATGGCTACACCTTC. This encodes CAWSEGSYYGYTF.

V usage is TRBV7-6 and J usage is TRBJ2-2, with D perhaps TRBD2 (5 bases). This CDR3 contains 15 residues. V was shortened by 1 base and J by 4 bases, with 10 bases between the two germline ends. Germline-derived CDR1 and CDR2 are SGHVS and FNYEAQ. CDR3 bases: TGTGCCAGCAGCTTAGATAGGACTTTCACCGGGGAGCTGTTTTTT. Protein: CASSLDRTFTGELFF.

This chain links TRBV7-2 with TRBJ1-2, with 7 nucleotides matching TRBD1. The junction had 8 bases not matched to a gene; V was cut back by 1 base and J by 6 bases. Germline V gives CDR1 SGHTA, CDR2 FQGNSA. The length of the CDR3 is 15 residues. The CDR3 DNA reads TGTGCCAGCAGCTTAGAACCGGGACAGTGGAATGGCTACACCTTC. Protein sequence: CASSLEPGQWNGYTF. Complete variable domain (other parts from reference TRBV7-2 and TRBJ1-2): GAGVSQSPSNKVTEKGKDVELRCDPISGHTALYWYRQSLGQGLEFLIYFQGNSAPDKSGLPSDRFSAERTGGSVSTLTIQRTQQEDSAVYLCASSLEPGQWNGYTFGSGTRLTVV.

The rearrangement joins TRBV2 to TRBJ2-1; tentatively, D is TRBD2 (5 bases). Trimming took 7 bases from V and 8 from J, leaving 15 bases between them. The CDR3 spans 13 residues. Germline CDR1 is SNHLY and CDR2 is FYNNEI. DNA of the CDR3: TGTGCCAGCAAGAGAGGAGGTTTTGATGAGCAGTTCTTC. This translates into CASKRGGFDEQFF. The full variable domain, its missing parts supplied by reference TRBV2 and TRBJ2-1, is EPEVTQTPSHQVTQMGQEVILRCVPISNHLYFYWYRQILGQKVEFLVSFYNNEISEKSEIFDDQFSVERPDGSNFTLKIRSTKLEDSAMYFCASKRGGFDEQFFGPGTRLTVL.

The genes are TRBV7-2 and TRBJ2-3; perhaps TRBD2 as D (6 bases). V was trimmed by 4 bases and J by 7 bases, leaving 21 bases between them. This CDR3 has 16 amino acids. Germline-derived CDR1 and CDR2 are SGHTA and FQGNSA. CDR3 protein: CASSSRVSGRTNTQYF. The CDR3 DNA sequence: TGTGCCAGCAGCTCCCGGGTTAGCGGACGTACGAATACGCAGTATTTT.

Comments on this clone: With only one base between it and a far larger clone, this is likely a read error. This chain links TRBV11-2 with TRBJ2-7; 7 positions agree with TRBD1. Germline CDR1 reads SGHAT; CDR2 reads FQNNGV. V shed 7 bases and J 2 bases; nucleotides not matched to a gene: 20. The CDR3 length is 18 residues. The CDR3 sequence is CASNTHGLRDRLPYEQYF. CDR3 in DNA: TGTGCCAGCAACACGCACGGGCTCCGGGACAGACTACCCTACGAGCAGTACTTC.

This chain links TRBV5-6 with TRBJ2-7, with D possibly matching TRBD2 (6 bases). The CDR3 is 15 amino acids. V was clipped by 4 bases and J by 2 bases, with 16 bases between them. Germline CDR1 reads SGHDT; CDR2 reads YYEEEE. CDR3 region: CASSHLAGTPYEQYF. CDR3 DNA: TGTGCCAGCAGCCACTTGGCGGGAACACCCTACGAGCAGTACTTC.

This chain joins TRBV6-5 and TRBJ2-7; D is unclear. The CDR3 has 15 residues. V was pared by 0 bases and J by 4 bases, with 13 bases between. From germline, CDR1 is MNHEY and CDR2 SVGAGI. CDR3 protein: CASSYSSAFRYEQYF. In DNA form, the CDR3 reads TGTGCCAGCAGTTACTCTAGTGCTTTCCGGTACGAGCAGTACTTC.

V is TRBV9 and J is TRBJ2-3; either TRBD1 or TRBD2 may fit D (6 bases each). Trimming left V 4 bases short and J 3 bases short, with 15 bases between. This CDR3 is 15 amino acids long. Germline lookup yields CDR1 SGDLS and CDR2 YYNGEE. The CDR3 sequence: CASSFSGGGTDTQYF. The CDR3 DNA reads TGTGCCAGCAGCTTTAGCGGAGGGGGGACAGATACGCAGTATTTT.